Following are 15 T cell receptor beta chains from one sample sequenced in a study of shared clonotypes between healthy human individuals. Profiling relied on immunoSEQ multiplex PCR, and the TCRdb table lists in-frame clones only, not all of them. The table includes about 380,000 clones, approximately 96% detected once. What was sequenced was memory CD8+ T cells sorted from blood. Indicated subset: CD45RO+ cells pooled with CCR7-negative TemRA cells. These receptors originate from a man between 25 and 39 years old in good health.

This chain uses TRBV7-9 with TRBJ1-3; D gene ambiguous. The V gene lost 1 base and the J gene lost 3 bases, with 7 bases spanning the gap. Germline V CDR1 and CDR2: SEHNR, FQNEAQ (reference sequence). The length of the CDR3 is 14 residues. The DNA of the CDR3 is TGTGCCAGCAGCTTAGAGGGTGGTGGAAACACCATATATTTT. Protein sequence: CASSLEGGGNTIYF.

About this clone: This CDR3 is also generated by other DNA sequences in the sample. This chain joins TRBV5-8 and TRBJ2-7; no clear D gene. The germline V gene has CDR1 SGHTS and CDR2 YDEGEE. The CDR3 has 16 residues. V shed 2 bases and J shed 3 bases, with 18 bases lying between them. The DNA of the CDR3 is TGTGCCAGCAGCTTTTATCGTGTAGCAGGAGACTACGAGCAGTACTTC. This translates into CASSFYRVAGDYEQYF.

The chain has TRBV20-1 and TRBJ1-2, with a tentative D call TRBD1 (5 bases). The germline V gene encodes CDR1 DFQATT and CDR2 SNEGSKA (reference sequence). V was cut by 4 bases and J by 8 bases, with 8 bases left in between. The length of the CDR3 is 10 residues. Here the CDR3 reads CSAKGDGYTF. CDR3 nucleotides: TGCAGTGCTAAAGGGGACGGCTACACCTTC.

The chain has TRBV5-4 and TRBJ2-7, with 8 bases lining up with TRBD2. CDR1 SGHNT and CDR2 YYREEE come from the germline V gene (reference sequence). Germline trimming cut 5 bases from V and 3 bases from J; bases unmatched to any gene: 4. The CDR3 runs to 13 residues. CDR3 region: CASRASGSYEQYF. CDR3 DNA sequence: TGTGCCAGCAGAGCCAGCGGGAGCTACGAGCAGTACTTC.

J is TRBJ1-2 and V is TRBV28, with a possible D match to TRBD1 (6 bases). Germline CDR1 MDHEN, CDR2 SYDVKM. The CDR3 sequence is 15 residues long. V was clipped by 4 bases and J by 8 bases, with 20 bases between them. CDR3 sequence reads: CASSYIANRVGGYTF. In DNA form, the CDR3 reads TGTGCCAGCAGTTATATCGCTAACAGGGTTGGAGGCTACACCTTC.

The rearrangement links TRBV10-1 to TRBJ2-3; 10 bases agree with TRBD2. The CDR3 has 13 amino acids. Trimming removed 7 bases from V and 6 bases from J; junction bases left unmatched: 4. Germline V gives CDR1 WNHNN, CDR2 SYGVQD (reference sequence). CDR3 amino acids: CASKASGSDTQYF. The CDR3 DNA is TGCGCCAGCAAGGCTAGCGGGAGCGATACGCAGTATTTT.

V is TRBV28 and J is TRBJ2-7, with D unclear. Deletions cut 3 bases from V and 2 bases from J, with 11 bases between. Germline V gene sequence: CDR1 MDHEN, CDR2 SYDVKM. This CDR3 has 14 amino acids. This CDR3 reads CASSLQYLAYEQYF. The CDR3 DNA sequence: TGTGCCAGCAGTTTGCAATACCTAGCCTACGAGCAGTACTTC. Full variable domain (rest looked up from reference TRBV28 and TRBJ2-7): DVKVTQSSRYLVKRTGEKVFLECVQDMDHENMFWYRQDPGLGLRLIYFSYDVKMKEKGDIPEGYSVSREKKERFSLILESASTNQTSMYLCASSLQYLAYEQYFGPGTRLTVT.

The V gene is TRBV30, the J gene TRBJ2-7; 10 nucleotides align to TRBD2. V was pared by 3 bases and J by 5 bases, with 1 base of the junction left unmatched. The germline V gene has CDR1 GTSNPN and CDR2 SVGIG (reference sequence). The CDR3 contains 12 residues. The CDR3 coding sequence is TGTGCCTGGAGAGCGGGAGGGGACGAGCAGTACTTC. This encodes CAWRAGGDEQYF.

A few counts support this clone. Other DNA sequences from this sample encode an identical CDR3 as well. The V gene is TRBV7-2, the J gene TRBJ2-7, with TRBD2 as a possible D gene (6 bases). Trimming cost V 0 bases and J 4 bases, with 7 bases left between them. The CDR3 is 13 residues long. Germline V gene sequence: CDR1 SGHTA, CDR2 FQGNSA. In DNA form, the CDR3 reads TGTGCCAGCAGCTTAGCGGGAGGTTACGAGCAGTACTTC. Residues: CASSLAGGYEQYF. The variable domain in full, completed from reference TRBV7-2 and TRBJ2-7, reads GAGVSQSPSNKVTEKGKDVELRCDPISGHTALYWYRQSLGQGLEFLIYFQGNSAPDKSGLPSDRFSAERTGGSVSTLTIQRTQQEDSAVYLCASSLAGGYEQYFGPGTRLTVT.

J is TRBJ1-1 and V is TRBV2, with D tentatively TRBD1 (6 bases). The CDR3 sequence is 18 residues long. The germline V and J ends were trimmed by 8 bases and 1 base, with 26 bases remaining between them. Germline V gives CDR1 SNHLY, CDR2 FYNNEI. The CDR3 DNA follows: TGTGCCAGCGGACCTAACAGTCAAAACAGGGCATGGAACACTGAAGCTTTCTTT. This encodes CASGPNSQNRAWNTEAFF.

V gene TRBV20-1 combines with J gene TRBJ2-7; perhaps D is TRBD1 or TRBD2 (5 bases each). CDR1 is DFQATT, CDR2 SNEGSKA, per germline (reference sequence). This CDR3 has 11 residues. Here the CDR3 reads CSSLEGYEQYF. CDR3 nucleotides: TGCAGCTCTCTCGAGGGGTACGAGCAGTACTTC.

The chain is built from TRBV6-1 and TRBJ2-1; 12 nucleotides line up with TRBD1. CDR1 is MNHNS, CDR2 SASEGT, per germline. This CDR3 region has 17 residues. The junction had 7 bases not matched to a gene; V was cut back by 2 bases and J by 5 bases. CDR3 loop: CASSEFHGTGGNNEQFF. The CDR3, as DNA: TGTGCCAGCAGTGAATTCCACGGGACAGGGGGCAACAATGAGCAGTTCTTC.

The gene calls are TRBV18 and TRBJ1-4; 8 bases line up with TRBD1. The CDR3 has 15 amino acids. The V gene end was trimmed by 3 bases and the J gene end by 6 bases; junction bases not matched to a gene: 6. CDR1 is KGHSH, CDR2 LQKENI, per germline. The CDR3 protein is CASSPDRGGDEKLFF. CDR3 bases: TGTGCCAGCTCACCCGACAGGGGAGGAGATGAAAAACTGTTTTTT.

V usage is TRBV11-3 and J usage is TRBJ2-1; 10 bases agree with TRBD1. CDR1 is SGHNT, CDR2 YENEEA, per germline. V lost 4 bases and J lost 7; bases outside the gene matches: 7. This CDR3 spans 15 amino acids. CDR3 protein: CASSYGTGAENEQFF. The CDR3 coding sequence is TGTGCCAGCAGCTACGGGACAGGGGCGGAAAATGAGCAGTTCTTC.

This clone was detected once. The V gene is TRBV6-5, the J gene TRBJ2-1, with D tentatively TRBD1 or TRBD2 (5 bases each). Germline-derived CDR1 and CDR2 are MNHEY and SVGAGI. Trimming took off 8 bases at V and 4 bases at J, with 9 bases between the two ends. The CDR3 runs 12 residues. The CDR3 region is CASWGPYNEQFF. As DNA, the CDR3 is TGTGCCAGCTGGGGACCTTACAATGAGCAGTTCTTC.